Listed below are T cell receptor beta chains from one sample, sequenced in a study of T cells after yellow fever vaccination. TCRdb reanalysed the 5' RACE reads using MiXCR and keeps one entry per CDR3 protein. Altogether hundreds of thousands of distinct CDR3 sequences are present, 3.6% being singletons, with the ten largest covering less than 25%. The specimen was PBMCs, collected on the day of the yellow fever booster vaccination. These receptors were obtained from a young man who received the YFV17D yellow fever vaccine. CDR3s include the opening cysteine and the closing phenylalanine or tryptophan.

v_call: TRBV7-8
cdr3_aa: CASSPSDRGGQPQHF

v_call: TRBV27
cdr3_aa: CASSSRGRETQYF

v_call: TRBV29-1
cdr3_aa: CSVRTSGGQNTGELFF

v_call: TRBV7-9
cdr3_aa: CASSPGTGLPLAKNIQYF

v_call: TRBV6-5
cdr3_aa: CASSYSGATEAFF

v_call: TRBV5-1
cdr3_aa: CASSSDITNEKLFF

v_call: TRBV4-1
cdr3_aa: CASSLQGRNQPQHF

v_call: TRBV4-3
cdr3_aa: CASSHLQPYTGGGEQFF

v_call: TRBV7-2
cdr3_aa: CASSLVGHSSEQFF

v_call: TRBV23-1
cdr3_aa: CASSQSRADRAGYNEQFF

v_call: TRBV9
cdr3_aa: CASSALGGGRNTQYF

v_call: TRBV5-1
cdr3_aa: CASSFADSTNEKLFF

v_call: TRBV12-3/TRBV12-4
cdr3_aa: CASSFARNTEAFF